The clone carrying this T cell receptor beta chain came up many times. Antigen specificity is unknown. This sample was taken from a study of CD8 T cells in ankylosing spondylitis. General study results and limits: Typical of ankylosing spondylitis blood, it appeared, was a TCR beta motif of fewer than 10 highly homologous variants. Within peripheral blood, clones linked to disease were CD8+ and relatively rare. Prior work had noted some motif variants in reactive arthritis blood and synovial fluid. Significantly higher representation of disease-linked clones was reported for matched ankylosing spondylitis synovial fluid.

A quantitative 5'-RACE method, one with molecular barcodes, was used to make TCR beta libraries. TCRdb re-called the 5' RACE reads with MiXCR, one entry per CDR3 protein. The sample lists around 890,000 distinct CDR3 sequences, 12% occurring once. This receptor was taken from a male donor with ankylosing spondylitis. Sequenced input: blood, either unsorted or a sorted T cell fraction (not recorded which).

This chain's CDR3 is CSATRDPGVPDTQYF. Written as DNA, the CDR3 is TGCAGTGCTACACGGGACCCCGGGGTCCCAGATACGCAGTATTTT. The rearrangement links TRBV20-1 to TRBJ2-3, with D perhaps TRBD1 or TRBD2 (5 bases each). The CDR3 totals 15 residues. The V end was cut by 4 bases, the J end by 4 bases, with 18 bases between. Germline-derived CDR1 and CDR2 are DFQATT and SNEGSKA (reference sequence).